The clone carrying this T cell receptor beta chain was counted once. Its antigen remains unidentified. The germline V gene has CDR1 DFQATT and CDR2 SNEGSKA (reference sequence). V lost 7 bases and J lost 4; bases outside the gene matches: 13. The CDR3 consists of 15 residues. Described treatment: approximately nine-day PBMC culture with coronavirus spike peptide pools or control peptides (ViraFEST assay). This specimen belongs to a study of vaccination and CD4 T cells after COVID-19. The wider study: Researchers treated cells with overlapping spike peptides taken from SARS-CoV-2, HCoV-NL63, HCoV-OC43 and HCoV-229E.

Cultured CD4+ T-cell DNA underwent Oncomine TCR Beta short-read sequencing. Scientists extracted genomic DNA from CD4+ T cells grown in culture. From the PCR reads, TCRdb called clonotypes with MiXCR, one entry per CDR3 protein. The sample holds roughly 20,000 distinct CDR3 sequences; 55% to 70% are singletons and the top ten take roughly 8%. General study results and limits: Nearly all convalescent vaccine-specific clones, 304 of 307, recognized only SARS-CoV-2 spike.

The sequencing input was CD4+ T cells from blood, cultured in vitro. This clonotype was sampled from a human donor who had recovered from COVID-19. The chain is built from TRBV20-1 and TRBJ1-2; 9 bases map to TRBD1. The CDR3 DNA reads TGCAGTGGCGGACCGGGACAGGGCGGGACCTATGGCTACACCTTC. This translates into CSGGPGQGGTYGYTF.